The rows below give T cell receptor beta chains drawn from one sample of a study of early T cells in non-severe SARS-CoV-2 infection. TCRdb redid the calling of the 5' RACE reads with MiXCR, one entry per CDR3 protein. The sample contains around 26,000 distinct CDR3 sequences, just over 4% of which appear only once. The sequenced sample was whole blood. The receptors were sampled from an adult who was a healthcare worker with PCR-confirmed SARS-CoV-2 infection or an uninfected control (not recorded which). The CDR3 runs from the conserved cysteine through the conserved F or W. Size values are once, few and many counts, or a class for expanded clones, and some rows have none.

J gene: TRBJ2-2
clone size: many
CDR3 length: 16
V gene: TRBV14
CDR3 protein: CASSPLAGGYTGELFF

J gene: TRBJ1-1
clone size: many
CDR3 length: 13
V gene: TRBV7-9
CDR3 protein: CASRRIGSTEAFF

J gene: TRBJ2-3
clone size: .
CDR3 length: 13
V gene: TRBV7-8
CDR3 protein: CASSLAYTDTQYF

J gene: TRBJ2-7
clone size: .
CDR3 length: 13
V gene: TRBV7-9
CDR3 protein: CASRPSGSGGQYF

J gene: TRBJ2-2
clone size: many
CDR3 length: 15
V gene: TRBV7-9
CDR3 protein: CASMLAGVHPGELFF

J gene: TRBJ2-2
clone size: .
CDR3 length: 15
V gene: TRBV3-1
CDR3 protein: CASSQVEGNTGELFF

J gene: TRBJ2-2
clone size: .
CDR3 length: 16
V gene: TRBV7-3
CDR3 protein: CASSLRGLAGSGELFF

J gene: TRBJ1-2
clone size: many
CDR3 length: 12
V gene: TRBV12-3/TRBV12-4
CDR3 protein: CASSRQGYGYTF

J gene: TRBJ1-2
clone size: many
CDR3 length: 12
V gene: TRBV4-1
CDR3 protein: CASSQGVYGYTF

J gene: TRBJ2-7
clone size: many
CDR3 length: 15
V gene: TRBV20-1
CDR3 protein: CSARLRDRASYEQYF

J gene: TRBJ1-5
clone size: many
CDR3 length: 17
V gene: TRBV5-1
CDR3 protein: CASSVGTGAGRNQPQHF

J gene: TRBJ1-3
clone size: many
CDR3 length: 16
V gene: TRBV12-3/TRBV12-4
CDR3 protein: CASSSRQGTKGNTIYF

J gene: TRBJ1-1
clone size: many
CDR3 length: 13
V gene: TRBV10-1
CDR3 protein: CASRGQMNTEAFF

J gene: TRBJ2-2
clone size: many
CDR3 length: 17
V gene: TRBV25-1
CDR3 protein: CATRGWGIGLSTGELFF

J gene: TRBJ1-1
clone size: .
CDR3 length: 14
V gene: TRBV29-1
CDR3 protein: CSVDPDRVNTEAFF

J gene: TRBJ2-3
clone size: .
CDR3 length: 13
V gene: TRBV10-3
CDR3 protein: CAGSWGLKDTQYF

J gene: TRBJ2-1
clone size: many
CDR3 length: 16
V gene: TRBV5-1
CDR3 protein: CASSFTASGSGVEQFF

J gene: TRBJ2-7
clone size: many
CDR3 length: 16
V gene: TRBV15
CDR3 protein: CATSRGLGTGENEQYF

J gene: TRBJ1-1
clone size: few
CDR3 length: 12
V gene: TRBV30
CDR3 protein: CAWRNGNTEAFF

J gene: TRBJ1-2
clone size: many
CDR3 length: 14
V gene: TRBV20-1
CDR3 protein: CRFFGEQGWDGYTF

J gene: TRBJ1-6
clone size: many
CDR3 length: 13
V gene: TRBV30
CDR3 protein: CAWRTDRNSPLHF

J gene: TRBJ1-5
clone size: .
CDR3 length: 15
V gene: TRBV2
CDR3 protein: CASSDVQGMVQPQHF

J gene: TRBJ1-6
clone size: many
CDR3 length: 14
V gene: TRBV7-3
CDR3 protein: CASSEQGDVSPLHF

J gene: TRBJ2-1
clone size: .
CDR3 length: 19
V gene: TRBV7-9
CDR3 protein: CASSHPGTSGRSSYNEQFF

J gene: TRBJ2-3
clone size: many
CDR3 length: 12
V gene: TRBV7-2
CDR3 protein: CASSPPGDTQYF

J gene: TRBJ2-5
clone size: many
CDR3 length: 14
V gene: TRBV11-2
CDR3 protein: CASSPRGSPGTQYF

J gene: TRBJ2-7
clone size: many
CDR3 length: 13
V gene: TRBV5-4
CDR3 protein: CASSLAGGREQYF

J gene: TRBJ2-2
clone size: many
CDR3 length: 17
V gene: TRBV27
CDR3 protein: CASSPSRARRFTGELFF

J gene: TRBJ1-1
clone size: many
CDR3 length: 18
V gene: TRBV4-1
CDR3 protein: CASSQDAGQAKRNTEAFF